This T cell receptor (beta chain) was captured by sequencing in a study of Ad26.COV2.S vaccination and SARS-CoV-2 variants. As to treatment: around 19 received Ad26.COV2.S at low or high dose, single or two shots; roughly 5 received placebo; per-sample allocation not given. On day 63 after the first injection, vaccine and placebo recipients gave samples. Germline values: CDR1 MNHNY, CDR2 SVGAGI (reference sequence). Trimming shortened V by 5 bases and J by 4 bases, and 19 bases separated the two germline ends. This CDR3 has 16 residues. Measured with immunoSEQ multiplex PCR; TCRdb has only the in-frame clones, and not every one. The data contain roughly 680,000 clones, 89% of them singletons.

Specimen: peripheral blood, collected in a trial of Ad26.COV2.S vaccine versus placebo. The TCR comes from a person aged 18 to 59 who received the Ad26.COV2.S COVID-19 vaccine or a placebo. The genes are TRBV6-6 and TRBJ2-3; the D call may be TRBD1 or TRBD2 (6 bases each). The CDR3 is CASSLRDTRASDTQYF. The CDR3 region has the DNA TGTGCCAGCAGTCTGCGGGACACCCGGGCATCAGATACGCAGTATTTT.